Given below is one TCR beta chain in context. This clone is deemed large (0.1 to 1%). Which antigen it targets is not known. The record has no base qualities; no much larger clone is one base away. The data were obtained in a study of blood T cell dynamics during melanoma immunotherapy (TCRdb year 2020). A note on the overall study: The patients had metastatic melanoma and were given first-line pembrolizumab or nivolumab plus ipilimumab as standard of care in the United Kingdom. To identify early correlates of response, the study profiled peripheral T cell receptor repertoires in patients with metastatic melanoma before and after one cycle of checkpoint inhibitor therapy. The training cohort consisted of consecutive patients, while an additional independent group of patients from the same centre was pooled to form an external validation set. Findings and caveats that apply to the study as a whole: Whether the T cell clones behind the repertoire changes were melanoma-specific or instead reflected general immune activation was something the study could not determine. Patients who later achieved disease control showed a bifurcated PBMC repertoire reorganization at W3, with increased clonality or increased diversity, unlike progressors. The relatively small sample size was acknowledged as a potential limitation on generalization of the results.

The CDR3, cysteine through phenylalanine, is 14 amino acids long. Only the CDR3 region is kept as DNA, spanning 42 bases read in frame from base 1. V gives up 5 bases and J gives up 3 bases, and the segment between their germline ends measures 11 bases. Taken from the germline V gene, the CDR1 and CDR2 loops are SNHLY and FYNNEI. Every bulk PBMC sample had a fixed 350 ng of DNA loaded. TCR beta CDR3 sequences were amplified from genomic DNA using the immunoSEQ TCRb Assay kit according to manufacturer instructions. The KAPA Library Quantification Kit for Illumina platforms was used to quantify pooled libraries by qPCR. Pooled libraries were sequenced on an Illumina NextSeq 500, clustered at about 0.55-1.2 pM. Under the source paper's analysis protocol: Analysis of the TCR data relied on immunoSEQ ANALYZER and the R LymphoSeq package. A rearrangement efficiency score was calculated as productive divided by the sum of productive and non-productive CDR3 sequences. Within each patient, timepoints were compared pairwise for clonality, measured with the Gini coefficient, and for diversity, measured with the Renyi index at alpha=1. Clonal relatedness, based on an edit distance of 3, and repertoire similarity, based on the Bhattacharyya coefficient, were both computed in LymphoSeq. To classify response, a linear discriminant analysis based on week-3 changes in clonality and diversity was built using the R MASS and caret packages. Sourced from immuneACCESS, this table was stored by TCRdb with only in-frame sequences that have V and J called. A share of the clones is absent; for the studies checked, an unresolved V gene accounts for under half, and the remainder has no known explanation. The D gene and trimming were derived from the DNA, and the V and J assignments and clone size from that table. Counted in this sample were around 11,000 clones; approximately 89% of them appeared once. The ten largest clones add up to approximately 25% of the sample.

The time point label, read with the paper, signifies: week 3, after first cycle of checkpoint inhibitor. Blood samples were taken before treatment (T0) and at week 3 (W3), following the first cycle of checkpoint blockade. Except for two patients with rapid clinical progression, response was assessed 12 weeks after the first infusion by RECIST 1.1; disease control meant complete response, partial response or stable disease. Patients were excluded for prior systemic cancer treatment, concomitant immunosuppressant therapy or synchronous other active malignancies. Bulk PBMC and plasma cell-free DNA were both sequenced for TCR beta so that circulating cells and T cell turnover could be tracked. Lymphoprep and SepMate tubes were used to isolate PBMC from blood, and red cell lysis was then performed. DNA from PBMC and sorted T cell subsets was extracted with QIAamp DNA Blood Mini kits.

This sequence originates from a human donor with melanoma. The rearrangement combines TRBV2 with TRBJ1-5; there is no confident call for the D gene. Sequenced here: blood, sampled from a patient treated with checkpoint blockade. The CDR3 protein sequence reads: CASSPRADNQPQHF. The DNA sequence reads TGTGCCAGCAGTCCCCGGGCCGACAATCAGCCCCAGCATTTT.